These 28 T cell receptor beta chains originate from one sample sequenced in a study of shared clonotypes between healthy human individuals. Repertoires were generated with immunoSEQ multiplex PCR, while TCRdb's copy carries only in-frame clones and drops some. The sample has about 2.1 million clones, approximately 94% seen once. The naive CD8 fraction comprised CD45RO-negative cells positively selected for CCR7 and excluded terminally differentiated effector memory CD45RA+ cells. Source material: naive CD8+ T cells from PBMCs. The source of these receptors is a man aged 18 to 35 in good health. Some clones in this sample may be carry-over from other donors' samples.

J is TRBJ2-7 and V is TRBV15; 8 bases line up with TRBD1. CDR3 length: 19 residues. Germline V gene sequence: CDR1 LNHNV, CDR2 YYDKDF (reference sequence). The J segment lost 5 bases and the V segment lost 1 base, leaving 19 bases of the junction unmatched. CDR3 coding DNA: TGTGCCACCAGCAGAGCCGGGACAGGAAATAAGGACGGGAACCACGAGCAGTACTTC. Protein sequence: CATSRAGTGNKDGNHEQYF.

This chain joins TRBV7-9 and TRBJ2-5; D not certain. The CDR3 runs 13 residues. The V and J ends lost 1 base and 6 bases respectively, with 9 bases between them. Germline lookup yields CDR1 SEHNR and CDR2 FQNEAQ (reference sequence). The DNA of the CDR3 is TGTGCCAGCAGCTTAGGACTGCCCAAGACCCAGTACTTC. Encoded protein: CASSLGLPKTQYF.

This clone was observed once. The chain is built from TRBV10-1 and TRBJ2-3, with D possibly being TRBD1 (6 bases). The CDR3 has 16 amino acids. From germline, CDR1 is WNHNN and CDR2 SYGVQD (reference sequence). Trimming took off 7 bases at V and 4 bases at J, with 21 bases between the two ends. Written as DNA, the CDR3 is TGCGCCAGCAATTATTACAGGGTGGAGGTAGCAGATACGCAGTATTTT. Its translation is CASNYYRVEVADTQYF.

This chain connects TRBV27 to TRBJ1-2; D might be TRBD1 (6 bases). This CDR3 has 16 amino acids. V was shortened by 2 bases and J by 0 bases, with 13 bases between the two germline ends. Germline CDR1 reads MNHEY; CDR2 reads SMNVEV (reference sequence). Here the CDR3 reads CASSLLSGAPNYGYTF. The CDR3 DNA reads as TGTGCCAGCAGTTTACTCTCAGGGGCCCCTAACTATGGCTACACCTTC.

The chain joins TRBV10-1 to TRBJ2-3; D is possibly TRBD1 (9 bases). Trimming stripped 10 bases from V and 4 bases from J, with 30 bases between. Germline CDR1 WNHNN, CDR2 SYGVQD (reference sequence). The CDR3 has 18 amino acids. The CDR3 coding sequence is TGCGCCACCGGACAGGGGACCAAAGCGGGAGTTTGGCCAGATACGCAGTATTTT. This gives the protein CATGQGTKAGVWPDTQYF.

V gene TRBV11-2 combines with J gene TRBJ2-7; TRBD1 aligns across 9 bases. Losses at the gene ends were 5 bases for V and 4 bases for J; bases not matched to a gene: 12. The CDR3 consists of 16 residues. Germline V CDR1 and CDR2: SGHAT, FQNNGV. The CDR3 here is CASSLYSRDRVYEQYF. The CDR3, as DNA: TGTGCCAGCAGCCTCTATAGCCGGGACAGGGTATACGAGCAGTACTTC.

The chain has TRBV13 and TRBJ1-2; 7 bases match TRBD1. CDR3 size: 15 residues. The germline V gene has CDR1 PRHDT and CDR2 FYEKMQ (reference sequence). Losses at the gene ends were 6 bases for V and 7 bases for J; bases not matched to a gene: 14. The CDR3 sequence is CASSSIAGTAGGYTF. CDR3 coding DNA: TGTGCCAGCAGTTCCATTGCCGGGACAGCGGGTGGCTACACCTTC. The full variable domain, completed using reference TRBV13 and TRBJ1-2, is AAGVIQSPRHLIKEKRETATLKCYPIPRHDTVYWYQQGPGQDPQFLISFYEKMQSDKGSIPDRFSAQQFSDYHSELNMSSLELGDSALYFCASSSIAGTAGGYTFGSGTRLTVV.

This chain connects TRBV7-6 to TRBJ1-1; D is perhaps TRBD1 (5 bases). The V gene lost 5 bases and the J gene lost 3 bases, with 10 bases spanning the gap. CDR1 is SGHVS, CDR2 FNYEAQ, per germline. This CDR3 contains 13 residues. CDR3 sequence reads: CASSPRVDTEAFF. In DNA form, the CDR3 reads TGTGCCAGCAGCCCCAGGGTGGACACTGAAGCTTTCTTT.

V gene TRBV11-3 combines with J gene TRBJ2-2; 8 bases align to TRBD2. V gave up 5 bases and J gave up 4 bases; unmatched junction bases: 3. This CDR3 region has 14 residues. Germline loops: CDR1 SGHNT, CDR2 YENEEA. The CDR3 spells CASSPGGPTGELFF. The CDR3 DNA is TGTGCCAGCAGCCCGGGGGGGCCCACCGGGGAGCTGTTTTTT.

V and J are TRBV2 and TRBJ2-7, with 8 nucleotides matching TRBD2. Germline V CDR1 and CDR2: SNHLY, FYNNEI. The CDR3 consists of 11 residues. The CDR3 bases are TGTGCCAGCGACGACCTTTCCGGCGGGAGGGTC. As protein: CASDDLSGGRV.

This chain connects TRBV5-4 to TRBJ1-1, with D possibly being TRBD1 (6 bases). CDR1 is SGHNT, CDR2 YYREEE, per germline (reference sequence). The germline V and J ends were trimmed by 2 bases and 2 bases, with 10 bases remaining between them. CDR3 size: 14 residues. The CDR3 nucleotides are TGTGCCAGCAGCTTAAGGGGGAAAAACACTGAAGCTTTCTTT. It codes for CASSLRGKNTEAFF.

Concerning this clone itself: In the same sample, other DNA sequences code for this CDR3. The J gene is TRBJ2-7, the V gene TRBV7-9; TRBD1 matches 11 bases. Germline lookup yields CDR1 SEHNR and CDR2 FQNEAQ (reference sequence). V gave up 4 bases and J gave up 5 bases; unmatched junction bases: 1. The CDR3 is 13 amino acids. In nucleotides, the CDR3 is TGTGCCAGCAGCTCGGACAGGGGGCACGAGCAGTACTTC. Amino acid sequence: CASSSDRGHEQYF.

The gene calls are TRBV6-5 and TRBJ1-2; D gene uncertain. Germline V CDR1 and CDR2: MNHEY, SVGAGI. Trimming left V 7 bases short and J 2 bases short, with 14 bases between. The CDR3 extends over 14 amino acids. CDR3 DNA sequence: TGTGCCAGCACCCAACTCAGCCCGAACTATGGCTACACCTTC. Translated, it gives CASTQLSPNYGYTF.

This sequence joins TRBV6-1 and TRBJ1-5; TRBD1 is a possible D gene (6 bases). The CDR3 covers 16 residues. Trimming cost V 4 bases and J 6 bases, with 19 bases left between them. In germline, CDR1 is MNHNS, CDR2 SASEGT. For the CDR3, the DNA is TGTGCCAGCAGTGGGCACCTCAGGGGTTTGCGTCAGCCCCAGCATTTT. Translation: CASSGHLRGLRQPQHF.

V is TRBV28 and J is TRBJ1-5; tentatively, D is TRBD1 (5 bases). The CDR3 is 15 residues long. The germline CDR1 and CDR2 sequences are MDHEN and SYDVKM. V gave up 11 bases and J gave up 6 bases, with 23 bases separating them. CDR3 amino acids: CAVITPRVRGQPQHF. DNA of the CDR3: TGTGCCGTCATCACCCCCAGGGTTCGGGGTCAGCCCCAGCATTTT.

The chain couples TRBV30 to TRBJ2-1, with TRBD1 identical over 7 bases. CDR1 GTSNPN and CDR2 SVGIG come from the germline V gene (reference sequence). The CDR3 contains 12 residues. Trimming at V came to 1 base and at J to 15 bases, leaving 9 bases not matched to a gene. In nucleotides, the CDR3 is TGTGCCTGGAGTGAAAACAGACAGGGTTGGTTCTTC. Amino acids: CAWSENRQGWFF. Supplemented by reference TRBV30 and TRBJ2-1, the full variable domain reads SQTIHQWPATLVQPVGSPLSLECTVEGTSNPNLYWYRQAAGRGLQLLFYSVGIGQISSEVPQNLSASRPQDRQFILSSKKLLLSDSGFYLCAWSENRQGWFFGPGTRLTVL.

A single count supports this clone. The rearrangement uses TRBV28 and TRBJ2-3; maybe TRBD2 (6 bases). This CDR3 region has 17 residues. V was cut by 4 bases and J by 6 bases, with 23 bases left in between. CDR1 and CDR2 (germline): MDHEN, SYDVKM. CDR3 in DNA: TGTGCCAGCAGTTCGGGGGTAACTAATTCTGGCAGGGATACGCAGTATTTT. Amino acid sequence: CASSSGVTNSGRDTQYF.

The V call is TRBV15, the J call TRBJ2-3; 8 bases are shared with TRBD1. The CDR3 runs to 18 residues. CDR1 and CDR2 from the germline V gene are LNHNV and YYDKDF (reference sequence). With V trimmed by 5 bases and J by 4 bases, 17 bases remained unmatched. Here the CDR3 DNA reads TGTGCCACCAGCCCCGCGGGACAGGCTTCATTTGACGCAGATACGCAGTATTTT. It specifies CATSPAGQASFDADTQYF.

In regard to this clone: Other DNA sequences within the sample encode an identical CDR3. The CDR3 coding sequence is TGTGCCACCAGCAGAGTAGAGGGGGACACTGAAGCTTTCTTT. Its translation: CATSRVEGDTEAFF. The chain joins TRBV15 to TRBJ1-1, with D perhaps TRBD1 (6 bases). Deletions cut 1 base from V and 3 bases from J, with 9 bases between. The CDR3 has 14 residues. CDR1 is LNHNV, CDR2 YYDKDF, per germline (reference sequence).

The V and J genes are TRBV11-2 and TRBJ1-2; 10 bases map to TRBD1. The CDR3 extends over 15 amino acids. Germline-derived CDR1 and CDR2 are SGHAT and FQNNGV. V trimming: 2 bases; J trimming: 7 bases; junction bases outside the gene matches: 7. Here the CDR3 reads CASSLSGTGVFGYTF. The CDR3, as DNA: TGTGCCAGCAGCTTATCCGGGACAGGGGTTTTTGGCTACACCTTC.

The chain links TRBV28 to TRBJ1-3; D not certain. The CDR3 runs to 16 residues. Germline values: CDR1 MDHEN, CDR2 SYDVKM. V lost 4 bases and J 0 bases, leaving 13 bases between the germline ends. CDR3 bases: TGTGCCAGCAGTTCCTGGGCTGCCTCCTCTGGAAACACCATATATTTT. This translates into CASSSWAASSGNTIYF. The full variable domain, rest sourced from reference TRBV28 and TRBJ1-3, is DVKVTQSSRYLVKRTGEKVFLECVQDMDHENMFWYRQDPGLGLRLIYFSYDVKMKEKGDIPEGYSVSREKKERFSLILESASTNQTSMYLCASSSWAASSGNTIYFGEGSWLTVV.

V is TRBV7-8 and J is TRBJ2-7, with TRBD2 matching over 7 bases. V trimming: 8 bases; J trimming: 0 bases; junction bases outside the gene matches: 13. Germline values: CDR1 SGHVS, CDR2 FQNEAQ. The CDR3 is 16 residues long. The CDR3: CASREEGSGASYEQYF. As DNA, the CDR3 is TGTGCCAGCCGAGAGGAGGGCAGCGGGGCCTCCTACGAGCAGTACTTC.

CDR3 loop: CSVRTGNQPQHF. DNA of the CDR3: TGTTCGGTAAGGACAGGCAATCAGCCCCAGCATTTT. The V and J genes are TRBV28 and TRBJ1-5; D possibly corresponds to TRBD1 (6 bases). The CDR3 is made up of 12 amino acids. The germline V gene has CDR1 MDHEN and CDR2 SYDVKM.

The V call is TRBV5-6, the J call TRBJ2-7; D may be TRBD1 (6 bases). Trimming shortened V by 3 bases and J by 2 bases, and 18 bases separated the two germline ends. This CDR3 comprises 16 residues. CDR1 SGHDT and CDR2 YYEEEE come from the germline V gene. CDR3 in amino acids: CASSSIQRGSTYEQYF. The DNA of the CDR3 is TGTGCCAGCAGCTCCATTCAGAGGGGGTCTACCTACGAGCAGTACTTC.

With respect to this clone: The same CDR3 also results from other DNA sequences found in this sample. The CDR3 nucleotides read TGTGCCAGCAGTTACTCGAGTAGCGGATCCTACGAGCAGTACTTC. Translated, it gives CASSYSSSGSYEQYF. The rearrangement uses TRBV6-5 and TRBJ2-7, with a weak D call TRBD2 (6 bases). V was pared by 0 bases and J by 1 base, with 10 bases between. CDR3 length: 15 residues. The germline gives CDR1 MNHEY, CDR2 SVGAGI.

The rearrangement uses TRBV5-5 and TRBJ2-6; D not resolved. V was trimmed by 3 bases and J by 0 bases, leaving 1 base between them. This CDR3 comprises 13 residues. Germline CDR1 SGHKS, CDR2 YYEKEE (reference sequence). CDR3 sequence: CASSYSGANVLTF. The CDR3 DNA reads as TGTGCCAGCAGCTACTCTGGGGCCAACGTCCTGACTTTC.

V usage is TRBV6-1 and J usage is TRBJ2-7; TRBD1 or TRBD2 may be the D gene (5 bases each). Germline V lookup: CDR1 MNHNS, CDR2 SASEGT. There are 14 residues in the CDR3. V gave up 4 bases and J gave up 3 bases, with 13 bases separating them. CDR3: CASSVRERGYEQYF. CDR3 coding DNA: TGTGCCAGCAGTGTTCGGGAAAGGGGCTACGAGCAGTACTTC.

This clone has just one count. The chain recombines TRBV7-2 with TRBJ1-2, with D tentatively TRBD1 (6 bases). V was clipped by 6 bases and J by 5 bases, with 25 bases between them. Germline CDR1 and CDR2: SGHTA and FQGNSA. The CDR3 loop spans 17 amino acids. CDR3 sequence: CASREKRDTQRPYGYTF. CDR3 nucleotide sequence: TGTGCCAGCAGGGAGAAAAGGGACACCCAGCGACCTTATGGCTACACCTTC.